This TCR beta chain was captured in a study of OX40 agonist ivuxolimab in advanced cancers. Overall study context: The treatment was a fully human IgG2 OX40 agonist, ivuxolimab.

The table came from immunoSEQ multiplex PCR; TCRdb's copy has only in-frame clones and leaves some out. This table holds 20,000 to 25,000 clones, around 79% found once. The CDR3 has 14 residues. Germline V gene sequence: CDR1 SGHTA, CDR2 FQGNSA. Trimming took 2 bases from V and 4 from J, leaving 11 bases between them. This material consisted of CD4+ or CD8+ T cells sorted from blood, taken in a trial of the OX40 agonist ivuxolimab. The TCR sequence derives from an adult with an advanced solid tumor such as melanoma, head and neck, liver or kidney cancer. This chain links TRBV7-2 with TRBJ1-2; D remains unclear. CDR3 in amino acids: CASSLRDWPYGYTF. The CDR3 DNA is TGTGCCAGCAGCTTACGGGATTGGCCCTATGGCTACACCTTC.